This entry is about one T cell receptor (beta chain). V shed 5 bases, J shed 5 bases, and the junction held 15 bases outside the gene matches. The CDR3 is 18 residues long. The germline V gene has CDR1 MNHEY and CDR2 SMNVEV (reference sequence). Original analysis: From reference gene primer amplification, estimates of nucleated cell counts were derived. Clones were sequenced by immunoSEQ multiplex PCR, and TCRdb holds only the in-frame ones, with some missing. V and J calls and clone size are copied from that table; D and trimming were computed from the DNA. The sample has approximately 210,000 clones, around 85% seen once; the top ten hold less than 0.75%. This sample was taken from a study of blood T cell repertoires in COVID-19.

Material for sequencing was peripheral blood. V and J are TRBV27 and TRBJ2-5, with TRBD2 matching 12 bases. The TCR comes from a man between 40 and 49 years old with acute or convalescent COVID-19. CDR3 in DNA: TGTGCCAGCAGTCTCTACCCGAGACTAGCGGGAGCGTGGGAGACCCAGTACTTC. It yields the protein CASSLYPRLAGAWETQYF.